The 13 T cell receptor beta chains listed next were all sequenced from one sample in a study of tumor-infiltrating lymphocytes in localized non-small cell lung cancer. This table comes from immunoSEQ multiplex PCR, and its TCRdb copy is limited to in-frame clones, with some not included. The repertoire includes about 16,000 clones, about 69% of them detected once, and approximately 9.1% sits in the top ten. The sequencing input was lung tumor tissue. These receptors were obtained from a human donor with non-small cell lung cancer.

The chain carries TRBV6-5 and TRBJ2-1; the D is unclear. CDR1 and CDR2 from the germline V gene are MNHEY and SVGAGI. The CDR3 has 15 residues. V lost 6 bases to trimming and J lost 2 bases, with 14 bases between them. The CDR3 region is CASRPHRSTYNEQFF. CDR3 DNA sequence: TGTGCCAGCAGACCCCACCGTAGTACCTACAATGAGCAGTTCTTC.

This clone was counted between two and nine times. The chain uses TRBV29-1 and TRBJ1-2, with D hard to call. V lost 1 base, J lost 8 bases, and 8 bases lay in between. The length of the CDR3 is 11 residues. Per the germline V gene, CDR1 is SQVTM and CDR2 is ANQGSEA. The CDR3 loop reads CSVEGEEGYTF. DNA of the CDR3: TGCAGCGTTGAAGGGGAGGAGGGCTACACCTTC.

V gene TRBV5-1 combines with J gene TRBJ2-7, with D uncertain. The CDR3 covers 16 residues. Trimming stripped 0 bases from V and 3 bases from J, with 16 bases between. CDR1 and CDR2 (germline): SGHRS, YFSETQ. The CDR3: CASSLDLGNPLYEQYF. The DNA for the CDR3 is TGCGCCAGCAGCTTGGACCTGGGGAACCCTCTCTACGAGCAGTACTTC.

The chain joins TRBV12-5 to TRBJ2-2; the match to TRBD1 covers 9 bases. The CDR3 runs to 17 residues. Germline trimming cut 0 bases from V and 2 bases from J; bases unmatched to any gene: 4. Germline assignment: CDR1 LGHNT and CDR2 FRNRAP. CDR3 in DNA: TGTGCTAGTGGTTTGGTCCGGACAGGGGTTAACACCGGGGAGCTGTTTTTT. Amino acid sequence: CASGLVRTGVNTGELFF.

Written as DNA, the CDR3 is TGTGCCAGCAGTTATGACACAGGGAGAGAGACCCAGTACTTC. Its translation: CASSYDTGRETQYF. The chain couples TRBV6-6 to TRBJ2-5, with D possibly TRBD1 on 6 matching bases. The CDR3 consists of 14 residues. Trimming removed 3 bases from V and 4 bases from J, with 12 bases in between. CDR1 is MNHNY and CDR2 is SVGAGI in the germline V gene (reference sequence).

The chain uses TRBV15 and TRBJ1-2, with D perhaps matching TRBD1 (5 bases). V gave up 0 bases and J gave up 7 bases, with 6 bases separating them. The CDR3 has 12 amino acids. CDR1 and CDR2 from the germline V gene are LNHNV and YYDKDF (reference sequence). The CDR3 nucleotides read TGTGCCACCAGCAGAGAAAGGGGTGGCTACACCTTC. Translated, it gives CATSRERGGYTF.

Here the CDR3 DNA reads TGCGCCAGCAGCTTGGCAGGGGGCGCGAATCAGCCCCAGCATTTT. Translation: CASSLAGGANQPQHF. The chain recombines TRBV5-1 with TRBJ1-5; 8 bases line up with TRBD1. The V gene's germline CDR1 is SGHRS and CDR2 YFSETQ. This CDR3 spans 15 amino acids. The V and J ends lost 0 bases and 4 bases, in that order; junction bases with no gene match: 3.

The chain employs TRBV9 and TRBJ2-7; D is unresolved. Germline V lookup: CDR1 SGDLS, CDR2 YYNGEE. Between the trimmed V and J ends, which lost 0 bases and 0 bases, there was a span of 7 bases. This CDR3 comprises 14 residues. The CDR3 DNA reads TGTGCCAGCAGCGTAGCGGCGACCTCCTACGAGCAGTACTTC. It is translated as CASSVAATSYEQYF.

In this sample, this clone turned up once. The chain links TRBV20-1 to TRBJ2-1; a possible D gene is TRBD2 (5 bases). Germline loops: CDR1 DFQATT, CDR2 SNEGSKA (reference sequence). This CDR3 contains 10 residues. Trimming took off 7 bases at V and 9 bases at J, with 10 bases between the two ends. CDR3 protein: CSVVSGEQFF. CDR3 DNA: TGCAGTGTTGTAAGCGGTGAGCAGTTCTTC.

This sequence joins TRBV6-5 and TRBJ1-1; D may be TRBD1 (5 bases). V gave up 3 bases and J gave up 6 bases, with 14 bases separating them. The CDR3 runs to 14 residues. Germline V CDR1 and CDR2: MNHEY, SVGAGI. CDR3 protein: CASSYWGEGPEAFF. The CDR3 region has the DNA TGTGCCAGCAGTTATTGGGGCGAAGGTCCTGAAGCTTTCTTT.

This clone was counted between two and nine times. The chain joins TRBV7-8 to TRBJ1-2; D remains unclear. Germline CDR1 and CDR2: SGHVS and FQNEAQ. The CDR3 length is 15 residues. Deletions cut 1 base from V and 4 bases from J, with 13 bases between. The CDR3, as DNA: TGTGCCAGCAGCTTAGGGCCCGGGCCGTCCTATGGCTACACCTTC. Translating it yields CASSLGPGPSYGYTF.

The J gene is TRBJ2-1, the V gene TRBV7-2; 8 nucleotides agree with TRBD1. From germline, CDR1 is SGHTA and CDR2 FQGNSA. The J segment lost 1 base and the V segment lost 3 bases, leaving 5 bases of the junction unmatched. This CDR3 comprises 16 residues. Here the CDR3 reads CASSLMGQESYNEQFF. Written as DNA, the CDR3 is TGTGCCAGCAGCTTGATGGGACAGGAATCCTACAATGAGCAGTTCTTC. Full variable domain (remainder filled in from reference TRBV7-2 and TRBJ2-1): GAGVSQSPSNKVTEKGKDVELRCDPISGHTALYWYRQSLGQGLEFLIYFQGNSAPDKSGLPSDRFSAERTGGSVSTLTIQRTQQEDSAVYLCASSLMGQESYNEQFFGPGTRLTVL.

The CDR3 sequence is CASSFSPNEQFF. The CDR3 coding sequence is TGTGCCAGCAGCTTTAGCCCCAATGAGCAGTTCTTC. The rearrangement uses TRBV5-6 and TRBJ2-1, with D unclear. CDR3 length equals 12 residues. Trimming removed 2 bases from V and 6 bases from J, with 6 bases in between. In germline, CDR1 is SGHDT, CDR2 YYEEEE.